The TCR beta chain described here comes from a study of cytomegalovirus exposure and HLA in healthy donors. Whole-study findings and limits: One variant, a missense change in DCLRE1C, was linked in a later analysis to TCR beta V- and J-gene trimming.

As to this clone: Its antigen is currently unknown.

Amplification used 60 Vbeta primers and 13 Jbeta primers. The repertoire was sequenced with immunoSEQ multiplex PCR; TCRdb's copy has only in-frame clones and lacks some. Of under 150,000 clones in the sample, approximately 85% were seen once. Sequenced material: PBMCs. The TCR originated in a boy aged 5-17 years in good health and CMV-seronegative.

CDR3 sequence: CASSEGAGENEQYF. The CDR3 coding sequence is TGTGCCAGCAGTGAAGGGGCAGGGGAAAACGAGCAGTACTTC. V gene TRBV6-1 combines with J gene TRBJ2-7; possible D gene TRBD1, 6 bases. This CDR3 is built from 14 residues. Trimming stripped 1 base from V and 5 bases from J, with 12 bases between. Germline CDR1 reads MNHNS; CDR2 reads SASEGT.